This T cell receptor beta chain came from a study of T cells in Graves' hyperthyroidism and ophthalmopathy. This clonotype has ten or more counts. The germline CDR1 and CDR2 sequences are LNHNV and YYDKDF (reference sequence). The CDR3 is made up of 16 amino acids. Between the trimmed V and J ends, which lost 1 base and 0 bases, there was a span of 13 bases. The study excluded patients with uncontrolled infection, other autoimmune disease, pregnancy or lactation. The CDR3 regions of TCR beta were amplified from RNA transcripts. HTBI primers were the set used in a first-round RT-PCR of the TCR CDR3. MiXCR, run by TCRdb on the multiplex PCR reads, gives a single entry per CDR3 protein. The sample comprises hundreds of thousands of distinct CDR3 sequences, more than 11% of which are singletons, and 4.5% to 6% rests with the top ten.

Sequencing was done on a sample of blood. The chain recombines TRBV15 with TRBJ2-7; no reliable D call. The TCR comes from a woman in her 30s with Graves' hyperthyroidism that later progressed to Graves' ophthalmopathy. The CDR3 loop is CATSRVAATDSYEQYF. CDR3 in DNA: TGTGCCACCAGCAGAGTTGCCGCTACCGACTCCTACGAGCAGTACTTC.